This record looks at one T cell receptor beta chain sequence and its context. It has no known antigen specificity. The record has no base qualities; no much larger clone is one base away. Library creation used the immunoSEQ multiplex PCR assay. For most patients, genomic DNA was isolated using the Qiagen DNeasy Blood and Tissue Kit and was shipped frozen to Adaptive Biotechnologies for TCR sequencing. For most patients, genomic DNA was subjected to high-throughput TCR-beta CDR3 sequencing by Adaptive Biotechnologies. From the authors' description of their analysis: TCR sequencing data for around 20 patients were retrieved from Adaptive's ImmunoSEQ software; three other patients were processed with MiXCR and VDJtools. To correct CD4 versus CD8 sorting errors, any sequence found in both subsets at a frequency ratio below 5:1 was removed. CDR3 nucleotide sequences shared by donor and recipient were removed because the origin of these sequences could not be assigned. To be classed as alloreactive, a clone needed at least 2-fold expansion over unstimulated cells and a minimum CFSE-low frequency of 0.002% (template counts) or 0.001% (read counts). Mappable clones were those detected in sequenced pre-transplant spleen, lymph node, or MLR CFSE-low populations of the donor or recipient. Cumulative frequency of alloreactive clones was calculated as a percentage of all sequences weighted by copy number. The clones in this table, taken by TCRdb from immuneACCESS, are in-frame only. Not every clone is retained; where verified, under half of the shortfall comes from an unresolved V gene, and the cause of the rest is unknown. That table supplies the V and J calls and clone size; D and trimming were determined from the DNA. Within this sample are some 88,000 clones, with 90% to 95% of them counted one time only. The ten largest clones represent about 2% of the sample.

Based on the germline V gene, the CDR1 and CDR2 sequences are SGHDT and YYEEEE. V trim: 0 bases; J trim: 0 bases; unmatched bases: 1. Reading from cysteine to phenylalanine, the CDR3 counts 15 amino acids. Kept here is only the CDR3 DNA, which spans 45 bases and is read in frame from base 1. This sample is drawn from a study of graft-versus-host responses after intestinal transplantation (dated by TCRdb to the early 2020s). Study-level background: Recipients received multivisceral, liver-intestinal, or isolated intestinal transplants. Anti-thymocyte globulin induction was given to all recipients, followed by maintenance tacrolimus and steroids for two to four years. Bulk TCR-beta CDR3 sequencing was used to track graft-versus-host and host-versus-graft alloreactive T cell clones in the graft, circulation and bone marrow after intestinal transplantation. Alloreactive clones were identified by sequencing pre-transplant mixed lymphocyte reaction products and comparing them with unstimulated pre-transplant donor and recipient T cells. Of the 20 to 25 intestinal transplant recipients enrolled in the cohort, one of whom was a retransplant, 3 patients without pretransplant specimens were excluded. A peak of at least 4% donor T cells among recipient peripheral blood mononuclear cells was the definition used for donor T cell macrochimerism. Rather than being sequenced by the commercial service, samples from a few later patients were sequenced in-house on an Illumina MiSeq and processed with MiXCR.

The sample's time point label, in plain terms: cells obtained before transplantation from donor or recipient. CD3+CD4+ and CD3+CD8+ populations were FACS-sorted from unstimulated pre-transplant donor and recipient cells taken from spleen or lymph nodes. Overall study outcomes, separate from this receptor: High GvH to HvG T cell clonal ratios were observed in the allografts of patients with donor T cell macrochimerism. GvH clones were found in recipient bone marrow, and some of the GvH clones appeared earlier in ileal mucosa or blood, which is consistent with an intestinal mucosal origin. Early after transplant, peak levels of circulating GvH clones were associated with declines in HvG clones. The relatively low number and heterogeneity of intestinal transplant patients limited the conclusions.

Sequencing used unstimulated CD8+ T cells sorted from spleen or lymph node cells, obtained before intestinal transplant. In this chain, TRBV5-6 is recombined with TRBJ1-1; 8 middle bases align to TRBD1. The source of this sequence is a human donor who received an intestinal transplant. Here the CDR3 is given as CASSLGQGLNTEAFF. Here is the DNA: TGTGCCAGCAGCTTGGGACAGGGGTTGAACACTGAAGCTTTCTTT.